Below, 21 T cell receptor beta chains from the same sample are listed, as sequenced in a study of blood T cells in healthy people across ages. Primers used in a second PCR of roughly 6 to 12 cycles were a sample-barcoded 5' primer and a J-beta primer mix. A single record per CDR3 protein comes from TCRdb applying MiXCR to the 5' RACE reads. The sample includes about 1.6 million distinct CDR3 sequences, about 35% of them seen just once. The material sequenced was blood. All receptors derive from a woman aged 30 to 39 in good health.

The sample holds a few counts of this clonotype. This chain joins TRBV10-3 and TRBJ2-5; D is possibly TRBD1 (6 bases). The CDR3 runs 13 residues. The germline V and J ends were trimmed by 2 bases and 5 bases, with 9 bases remaining between them. Germline values: CDR1 ENHRY, CDR2 SYGVKD. CDR3 coding DNA: TGTGCCATCAGTGAGGCAGGGGTGGAGACCCAGTACTTC. It translates to CAISEAGVETQYF.

This clonotype was found many times. CDR3 DNA: TGCAGCGCAATGCGGGACAGGAAAGAGACCCAGTACTTC. It translates to CSAMRDRKETQYF. V usage is TRBV29-1 and J usage is TRBJ2-5; 8 nucleotides align to TRBD1. The V gene's germline CDR1 is SQVTM and CDR2 ANQGSEA. The CDR3 consists of 13 residues. The junction had 7 bases not matched to a gene; V was cut back by 7 bases and J by 3 bases.

The CDR3 region is CASSKAGQKYYEQYF. CDR3 DNA: TGTGCCAGCAGCAAAGCGGGACAGAAATACTACGAGCAGTACTTC. The chain links TRBV21-1 to TRBJ2-7; TRBD1, as called in the table, went unchecked against the DNA. TRBV21-1 has pseudogene status. This CDR3 is 15 amino acids long.

This chain connects TRBV11-2 to TRBJ2-7; tentatively, D is TRBD1 (6 bases). The CDR3 covers 13 residues. CDR1 SGHAT and CDR2 FQNNGV come from the germline V gene. The V end was cut by 7 bases, the J end by 2 bases, with 12 bases between. Written as DNA, the CDR3 is TGTGCCAGCACCCGGACAGCAACCTACGAGCAGTACTTC. Translation gives CASTRTATYEQYF.

This clonotype was observed a few times. The chain has TRBV28 and TRBJ1-2; D is undetermined. This CDR3 is 20 amino acids long. CDR1 MDHEN and CDR2 SYDVKM come from the germline V gene. Between the trimmed V and J ends, which lost 4 bases and 1 base, there was a span of 28 bases. The CDR3 sequence is CASSSLFEVASHLSNYGYTF. CDR3 DNA: TGTGCCAGCAGTTCCCTCTTCGAGGTCGCGAGCCACCTTAGTAACTATGGCTACACCTTC.

The CDR3 nucleotides are TGTGCCACCAGTGATTTTAGGGACGGCAATGAGCAGTTCTTC. This codes for CATSDFRDGNEQFF. V usage is TRBV24-1 and J usage is TRBJ2-1; either TRBD1 or TRBD2 may supply D (5 bases each). Between the trimmed V and J ends, which lost 1 base and 6 bases, there was a span of 9 bases. The germline V gene encodes CDR1 KGHDR and CDR2 SFDVKD. The CDR3 extends over 14 amino acids.

This clonotype was counted a few times. The V and J genes are TRBV3-1 and TRBJ2-1; a weak D match, TRBD2 (5 bases). CDR3 length: 16 residues. The V gene's germline CDR1 is LGHDT and CDR2 YNNKEL (reference sequence). Trimming shortened V by 2 bases and J by 7 bases, and 18 bases separated the two germline ends. CDR3 sequence reads: CASSQPGLLQKNEQFF. The CDR3 nucleotides are TGTGCCAGCAGCCAACCGGGGTTACTCCAAAAAAATGAGCAGTTCTTC.

The sample holds a few counts of this clonotype. This chain connects TRBV20-1 to TRBJ2-1; 13 bases map to TRBD2. This CDR3 contains 17 residues. Germline assignment: CDR1 DFQATT and CDR2 SNEGSKA (reference sequence). With 2 bases clipped from V and 2 bases from J, the junction kept 6 bases outside the gene matches. CDR3 sequence (DNA): TGCAGTGCTAGACCCCGACTAGCGGGGGGAACCTACAATGAGCAGTTCTTC. This gives the protein CSARPRLAGGTYNEQFF.

This chain connects TRBV9 to TRBJ2-3; D is ambiguous. V shed 1 base and J shed 0 bases, with 9 bases lying between them. This CDR3 has 15 amino acids. The germline V gene encodes CDR1 SGDLS and CDR2 YYNGEE. CDR3 bases: TGTGCCAGCAGCGTATCTCTGGGCAGCACAGATACGCAGTATTTT. This encodes CASSVSLGSTDTQYF.

The J gene is TRBJ2-3, the V gene TRBV18, with a tentative D call TRBD1 (6 bases). This CDR3 has 14 residues. The V end was cut by 9 bases, the J end by 5 bases, with 18 bases between. Germline lookup yields CDR1 KGHSH and CDR2 LQKENI. The CDR3 nucleotides are TGTGCCAGTTCCTATCGGACAGCAGTAGATACGCAGTATTTT. It encodes CASSYRTAVDTQYF.

The chain employs TRBV18 and TRBJ1-2; 7 bases fit TRBD1. The CDR3 extends over 14 amino acids. After removal of 2 bases from V and 5 bases from J, the junction contained 5 bases not matched to a gene. CDR1 and CDR2 from the germline V gene are KGHSH and LQKENI. CDR3 sequence reads: CASSPSQGPYGYTF. The CDR3 DNA is TGTGCCAGCTCACCATCACAGGGGCCTTATGGCTACACCTTC.

Concerning this clonotype itself: Possible read error: a much larger clone is one base away. This chain connects TRBV4-2 to TRBJ2-5, with a weak D call TRBD2 (5 bases). V lost 4 bases and J lost 11, with 23 bases in between. Per germline, CDR1 LGHNA and CDR2 YNFKEQ. This CDR3 contains 15 residues. CDR3 nucleotides: TGTGCCAGCAGCCGTACGAAAGAGACCTGGGGAGAGCAGTACTTC. It is translated as CASSRTKETWGEQYF.

The CDR3 sequence: CATSLRDPLREQYF. The CDR3 region has the DNA TGTGCCACCAGCCTCCGGGACCCCCTTCGGGAGCAGTACTTC. The rearrangement links TRBV27 to TRBJ2-7; perhaps D is TRBD1 or TRBD2 (5 bases each). V lost 10 bases to trimming and J lost 7 bases, with 23 bases between them. The CDR3 sequence is 14 residues long. The V gene's germline CDR1 is MNHEY and CDR2 SMNVEV (reference sequence).

CDR3 loop: CASSFQGPQSTEAFF. CDR3 in DNA: TGCGCCAGCAGCTTCCAGGGTCCTCAGAGCACTGAAGCTTTCTTT. The chain uses TRBV5-1 and TRBJ1-1; perhaps TRBD1 as D (5 bases). In germline, CDR1 is SGHRS, CDR2 YFSETQ. The CDR3 runs to 15 residues. V was shortened by 2 bases and J by 4 bases, with 15 bases between the two germline ends.

This rearrangement joins TRBV28 to TRBJ2-1, with TRBD2 matching over 7 bases. Unmatched junction bases numbered 4, after V lost 8 bases and J lost 0 bases. The CDR3 sequence is 14 residues long. Germline values: CDR1 MDHEN, CDR2 SYDVKM. The CDR3 DNA sequence: TGTGCCAGCGGCGGGGGACTCTCCTACAATGAGCAGTTCTTC. Its translation: CASGGGLSYNEQFF.

V is TRBV7-9 and J is TRBJ1-2; possibly TRBD1 for D (5 bases). The CDR3 spans 14 residues. The germline V and J ends were trimmed by 6 bases and 7 bases, with 18 bases remaining between them. In germline, CDR1 is SEHNR, CDR2 FQNEAQ (reference sequence). The CDR3 DNA reads as TGTGCCAGCAGGCCGCCCGAGACAGACTCTGGCTACACCTTC. Translation: CASRPPETDSGYTF.

The CDR3 reads CASRTTTGAPYEQYF. Here the CDR3 DNA reads TGTGCCAGCAGAACGACTACAGGGGCCCCTTACGAGCAGTACTTC. The chain employs TRBV6-2 or TRBV6-3 and TRBJ2-7; 7 positions match TRBD1. Germline V lookup: CDR1 MNHEY, CDR2 SVGEGT. Trimming removed 6 bases from V and 4 bases from J; junction bases left unmatched: 12. This CDR3 spans 15 amino acids.

The chain is built from TRBV4-2 and TRBJ1-2, with D possibly TRBD1 on 5 matching bases. Germline CDR1 reads LGHNA; CDR2 reads YNFKEQ. Deletions cut 0 bases from V and 0 bases from J, with 5 bases between. This CDR3 region has 14 residues. CDR3 coding DNA: TGTGCCAGCAGCCAAGAACAGGCTAACTATGGCTACACCTTC. It codes for CASSQEQANYGYTF.

This clonotype was detected a few times. The V gene is TRBV27, the J gene TRBJ2-1; 9 nucleotides align to TRBD1. The CDR3 length is 14 residues. The germline V gene encodes CDR1 MNHEY and CDR2 SMNVEV (reference sequence). V lost 5 bases, J lost 8 bases, and 7 bases stayed unmatched. CDR3 residues: CASSADRGVYEQFF. The DNA of the CDR3 is TGTGCCAGCAGTGCGGACAGGGGTGTCTATGAGCAGTTCTTC.

The rearrangement links TRBV20-1 to TRBJ2-1; 9 bases line up with TRBD1. CDR3 length: 19 amino acids. CDR1 is DFQATT and CDR2 is SNEGSKA in the germline V gene (reference sequence). Unmatched junction bases numbered 13, after V lost 1 base and J lost 0 bases. The CDR3 sequence is CSARGRDRAPSSSYNEQFF. For the CDR3, the DNA is TGCAGTGCTAGAGGCCGGGACAGGGCTCCTTCGAGCTCCTACAATGAGCAGTTCTTC.

This clonotype has a handful of counts. The chain couples TRBV27 to TRBJ2-5, with D perhaps TRBD1 (6 bases). The CDR3 covers 16 residues. V was cut by 5 bases and J by 4 bases, with 20 bases left in between. The germline CDR1 and CDR2 sequences are MNHEY and SMNVEV (reference sequence). CDR3: CASSPYRVGLSETQYF. The CDR3 DNA follows: TGTGCCAGCAGTCCCTACAGGGTAGGGTTATCAGAGACCCAGTACTTC.